The 16 T cell receptor beta chains presented below share a single source sample, sequenced in a study of cytomegalovirus exposure and HLA in healthy donors. The study ran its PCR with 60 Vbeta and 13 Jbeta primers. TCRdb's table, derived via immunoSEQ multiplex PCR, lists solely in-frame clones and lacks some. The repertoire shows 90,000 to 100,000 clones; the top ten hold around 3.4%. Sequenced sample: PBMCs. The origin of the receptors is a young woman in good health and CMV-seronegative.

The V gene is TRBV4-2, the J gene TRBJ2-5; TRBD2 agrees at 9 bases. Trimming took 0 bases from V and 1 from J; bases not matched to a gene: 3. Per the germline V gene, CDR1 is LGHNA and CDR2 is YNFKEQ. The CDR3 is 16 residues long. CDR3 sequence (DNA): TGTGCCAGCAGCCAAGACTTGACTAGCGGCCAAGAGACCCAGTACTTC. This codes for CASSQDLTSGQETQYF.

V usage is TRBV27 and J usage is TRBJ1-1; 7 nucleotides match TRBD1. V lost 5 bases, J lost 1 base, and 4 bases stayed unmatched. The germline CDR1 and CDR2 sequences are MNHEY and SMNVEV (reference sequence). The CDR3 contains 14 residues. In DNA form, the CDR3 reads TGTGCCAGCAGTCCGACAGGGCCGAACACTGAAGCTTTCTTT. Translation: CASSPTGPNTEAFF.

According to its frequency, this clone is medium-sized. This chain links TRBV4-2 with TRBJ1-4, with no clear D. CDR3 length equals 15 residues. Germline V CDR1 and CDR2: LGHNA, YNFKEQ. V dropped 1 base and J dropped 14 bases, with 20 bases sitting between them. CDR3 in DNA: TGTGCCAGCAGCCAAGGAGACCCGGGTGGTGGTTGGCTGTTTTTT. Its translation: CASSQGDPGGGWLFF.

J is TRBJ2-1 and V is TRBV10-1; 7 bases align to TRBD2. CDR3 length equals 13 residues. Germline V gene sequence: CDR1 WNHNN, CDR2 SYGVQD (reference sequence). The V gene end was trimmed by 2 bases and the J gene end by 9 bases; junction bases not matched to a gene: 4. DNA for the CDR3: TGCGCCAGCAGTGAGGGGGGGGGAGCTGAGCAGTTCTTC. Its translation: CASSEGGGAEQFF.

The rearrangement uses TRBV7-8 and TRBJ1-2; D gene unclear. Germline CDR1 is SGHVS and CDR2 is FQNEAQ. The germline V and J ends were trimmed by 4 bases and 4 bases, with 4 bases remaining between them. The CDR3 has 11 amino acids. The CDR3 DNA follows: TGTGCCAGCAGCTCCTCCTATGGCTACACCTTC. Translating gives CASSSSYGYTF.

The chain is built from TRBV7-2 and TRBJ1-2, with TRBD1 matching over 12 bases. Germline values: CDR1 SGHTA, CDR2 FQGNSA. V gave up 0 bases and J gave up 6 bases; unmatched junction bases: 8. The CDR3 sequence is 17 residues long. The CDR3 is CASSLALGTGGANGYTF. In DNA, the CDR3 is TGTGCCAGCAGCTTAGCTCTGGGGACAGGGGGCGCAAATGGCTACACCTTC.

V gene TRBV6-5 combines with J gene TRBJ2-7; D gene uncertain. Germline CDR1 MNHEY, CDR2 SVGAGI. The length of the CDR3 is 13 residues. V was trimmed by 8 bases and J by 3 bases, leaving 14 bases between them. The CDR3 bases are TGTGCCAGCCATTCACCCCCAGGCTACGAGCAGTACTTC. This sequence encodes CASHSPPGYEQYF.

The chain is built from TRBV28 and TRBJ2-7, with a possible D match to TRBD2 (6 bases). Trimming removed 0 bases at V and 0 bases at J, with 15 bases between. CDR3 size: 17 residues. Germline values: CDR1 MDHEN, CDR2 SYDVKM. CDR3 protein: CASSLWGGLTSSYEQYF. CDR3 DNA sequence: TGTGCCAGCAGTTTATGGGGAGGCTTGACCAGCTCCTACGAGCAGTACTTC.

CDR3: CASSQGRTSGPGGAQFF. CDR3 DNA: TGCGCCAGCAGCCAAGGCCGGACTAGCGGTCCTGGGGGAGCGCAGTTCTTC. The chain links TRBV4-1 to TRBJ2-1; 10 bases are shared with TRBD2. Germline V gene lookup returns CDR1 MGHRA and CDR2 YSYEKL. CDR3 length: 17 amino acids. Trimming took 1 base from V and 12 from J; bases not matched to a gene: 15.

Written as DNA, the CDR3 is TGCAGCGTAGAGGGAATAGCCAAAAACATTCAGTACTTC. Protein sequence: CSVEGIAKNIQYF. The chain is built from TRBV29-1 and TRBJ2-4, with D perhaps matching TRBD2 (5 bases). Trimming left V 6 bases short and J 0 bases short, with 9 bases between. Looked up from germline, CDR1 is SQVTM and CDR2 is ANQGSEA. The CDR3 runs to 13 residues. Combining the CDR3 with reference TRBV29-1 and TRBJ2-4 gives the whole variable domain SAVISQKPSRDICQRGTSLTIQCQVDSQVTMMFWYRQQPGQSLTLIATANQGSEATYESGFVIDKFPISRPNLTFSTLTVSNMSPEDSSIYLCSVEGIAKNIQYFGAGTRLSVL.

With respect to this clone: A read error may produce the germline difference seen at one junction end. The gene calls are TRBV20-1 and TRBJ1-4; D is perhaps TRBD1 (6 bases). Germline-derived CDR1 and CDR2 are DFQATT and SNEGSKA (reference sequence). CDR3 length: 11 amino acids. The CDR3 nucleotides are TGCAGTGCTAGGAGGGGGGGACGGCCTTGTTTT. It codes for CSARRGGRPCF.

V gene TRBV28 combines with J gene TRBJ2-5; maybe TRBD2 (5 bases). Germline loops: CDR1 MDHEN, CDR2 SYDVKM. V lost 6 bases to trimming and J lost 3 bases, with 17 bases between them. This CDR3 region has 15 residues. The CDR3: CASSRTGIRKETQYF. The CDR3 DNA reads as TGTGCCAGCAGCAGAACGGGGATCCGAAAAGAGACCCAGTACTTC.

The chain joins TRBV19 to TRBJ2-1, with 10 bases lining up with TRBD2. CDR1 and CDR2 (germline): LNHDA, SQIVND (reference sequence). J was trimmed by 4 bases and V by 9 bases; bases with no gene match: 6. The CDR3 extends over 14 amino acids. The chain's CDR3 is CASSGLAEYNEQFF. CDR3 bases: TGTGCCAGCAGCGGACTAGCGGAATACAATGAGCAGTTCTTC.

The chain carries TRBV2 and TRBJ1-4; 8 bases fit TRBD1. V shed 6 bases, J shed 3 bases, and the junction held 0 bases outside the gene matches. Germline assignment: CDR1 SNHLY and CDR2 FYNNEI. CDR3 length equals 13 residues. The CDR3 loop reads CASRDRANEKLFF. In DNA form, the CDR3 reads TGTGCCAGCAGGGACAGGGCTAATGAAAAACTGTTTTTT.

The rearrangement links TRBV9 to TRBJ2-5; TRBD1 matches at 8 bases. V dropped 1 base and J dropped 5; count of bases not matched to a gene: 7. The CDR3 has 15 residues. The germline CDR1 and CDR2 sequences are SGDLS and YYNGEE. For the CDR3, the DNA is TGTGCCAGCAGCGTACGACAGGGGTTAGGGGAGACCCAGTACTTC. Protein product: CASSVRQGLGETQYF.

This chain joins TRBV28 and TRBJ2-2; 12 bases fit TRBD2. V gave up 2 bases and J gave up 6 bases; unmatched junction bases: 1. CDR1 and CDR2 (germline): MDHEN, SYDVKM. This CDR3 has 15 amino acids. The CDR3 region has the DNA TGTGCCAGCAGTTTACCTAGCGGGAGGGCCGGGGAGCTGTTTTTT. This sequence encodes CASSLPSGRAGELFF.